A selection of T cell receptor beta chains follows, all from one sample in a study of vaccination effects on CD4 cells after COVID-19. Only in-frame clones appear in the TCRdb table, and some are missing; sequencing was by immunoSEQ multiplex PCR. Of 30,000 to 40,000 clones listed, over 60% were seen once; the top ten hold 25% to 35%. Antigens for these TCRs are unknown. Material: CD4+ T cells from PBMCs cultured with a peptide pool, obtained before COVID-19 vaccination. These receptors were obtained from a human donor who had a prior SARS-CoV-2 infection. Both conserved end residues are part of each CDR3. Fields, in order: D gene, clone size, V gene, J gene, CDR3 protein, CDR3 DNA. A D gene is named only where the DNA matches it firmly. The listing skips clone size in some rows; elsewhere it reads once, few, many or a size class.

.	few	TRBV27	TRBJ2-3	CASSFTGGGTDTQYF	TGTGCCAGCAGTTTTACCGGTGGGGGCACAGATACGCAGTATTTT
.	.	TRBV7-2	TRBJ1-4	CASSLVRGKNEKLFF	TGTGCCAGCAGCTTAGTAAGGGGGAAGAATGAAAAACTGTTTTTT
.	few	TRBV18	TRBJ1-3	CASSPGEAPSGNTIYF	TGTGCCAGCTCACCAGGAGAGGCCCCCTCTGGAAACACCATATATTTT
.	.	TRBV6-5	TRBJ1-5	CASSYRGTQPQHF	TGTGCCAGCAGTTACAGGGGAACGCAGCCCCAGCATTTT
TRBD1	once	TRBV24-1	TRBJ1-2	CATSDTGTADGYTF	TGTGCCACCAGTGACACCGGGACAGCAGATGGCTACACCTTC
TRBD1	few	TRBV3-1/TRBV3-2	TRBJ1-4	CASSRAGGEKLFF	TGTGCCAGCAGCCGCGCAGGGGGTGAAAAACTGTTTTTT
.	.	TRBV19	TRBJ2-5	CASSIAPFTELGETQYF	TGTGCCAGTAGTATAGCCCCCTTTACGGAACTAGGAGAGACCCAGTACTTC
TRBD2	.	TRBV11-3	TRBJ2-2	CASSRGGTSGANTGELFF	TGTGCCAGCAGCCGGGGGGGGACTAGCGGGGCGAACACCGGGGAGCTGTTTTTT
.	.	TRBV5-4	TRBJ1-6	CASSLDIGVDSPLHF	TGTGCCAGCAGCTTGGATATTGGGGTTGACTCACCCCTCCACTTT
TRBD1	.	TRBV3-1/TRBV3-2	TRBJ1-1	CASSQGAGGWSFF	TGTGCCAGCAGCCAAGGGGCAGGGGGATGGTCTTTCTTT
.	.	TRBV6-5	TRBJ1-4	CASRFLGNEKLFF	TGTGCCAGCCGATTTCTCGGAAATGAAAAACTGTTTTTT
.	.	TRBV4-2	TRBJ1-4	CASSQQTTATNEKLFF	TGTGCCAGCAGCCAACAAACTACAGCAACTAATGAAAAACTGTTTTTT
.	.	TRBV5-5	TRBJ2-7	CASSHQGGEQYF	TGTGCCAGCAGCCACCAGGGAGGCGAGCAGTACTTC
.	few	TRBV27	TRBJ2-6	CASSSGANVLTF	TGTGCCAGCAGTTCTGGGGCCAACGTCCTGACTTTC
TRBD2	.	TRBV13	TRBJ2-3	CASSRRLAGVADTQYF	TGTGCCAGCAGCCGTCGACTAGCGGGAGTGGCAGATACGCAGTATTTT
TRBD1	.	TRBV7-2	TRBJ1-1	CASSLTGGWSNTEAFF	TGTGCCAGCAGCTTGACAGGGGGGTGGTCGAACACTGAAGCTTTCTTT
TRBD2	.	TRBV5-3	TRBJ2-7	CARSLASGAPLAEQYF	TGTGCCAGAAGCTTGGCTAGCGGGGCCCCCCTTGCCGAGCAGTACTTC
TRBD2	.	TRBV7-6	TRBJ2-5	CASSLGPRTSGRWETQYF	TGTGCCAGCAGCTTAGGACCCCGGACTAGCGGGAGATGGGAGACCCAGTACTTC
TRBD2	.	TRBV15	TRBJ2-5	CATSRGGTSGGQETQYF	TGTGCCACCAGCAGAGGGGGGACTAGCGGGGGGCAAGAGACCCAGTACTTC
TRBD1	.	TRBV5-1	TRBJ2-5	CASSSTGGRETQYF	TGCGCCAGCAGCTCTACAGGGGGCAGGGAGACCCAGTACTTC
.	.	TRBV7-8	TRBJ1-2	CASSLARINYGYTF	TGTGCCAGCAGCTTGGCTCGAATTAACTATGGCTACACCTTC
.	.	TRBV19	TRBJ2-7	CASSIPGSYEQYF	TGTGCCAGTAGTATACCAGGGTCCTACGAGCAGTACTTC
.	few	TRBV7-2	TRBJ2-1	CASSLLSTPNEQFF	TGTGCCAGCAGCTTATTAAGTACTCCCAATGAGCAGTTCTTC
.	.	TRBV10-3	TRBJ1-4	CAISEGADEKLFF	TGTGCCATCAGTGAAGGCGCGGATGAAAAACTGTTTTTT
TRBD2	.	TRBV6-2/TRBV6-3	TRBJ2-5	CASSPPLAGAQETQYF	TGTGCCAGCAGTCCCCCTCTAGCGGGAGCACAAGAGACCCAGTACTTC
TRBD1	.	TRBV2	TRBJ2-1	CASRPGTGVPNEQFF	TGTGCCAGCAGGCCCGGGACAGGGGTTCCCAATGAGCAGTTCTTC
.	.	TRBV5-4	TRBJ2-3	CASSLAGDTQYF	TGTGCCAGCAGCTTGGCCGGAGATACGCAGTATTTT
.	.	TRBV3-1/TRBV3-2	TRBJ1-1	CASSPPRGRATEAFF	TGTGCCAGCAGCCCGCCTAGGGGGAGAGCCACTGAAGCTTTCTTT
.	.	TRBV21-1	TRBJ2-1	CASSKAPPSSYNEQFF	TGTGCCAGCAGCAAAGCTCCGCCTAGCTCCTACAATGAGCAGTTCTTC
.	.	TRBV20-1	TRBJ2-7	CSASLGMGDEQYF	TGCAGTGCTAGTTTGGGGATGGGGGACGAGCAGTACTTC
TRBD2	.	TRBV6-2/TRBV6-3	TRBJ2-5	CASSYRLAGEETQYF	TGTGCCAGCAGTTACCGTCTAGCGGGAGAAGAGACCCAGTACTTC
.	.	TRBV5-5	TRBJ2-6	CASSFSRSGANVLTF	TGTGCCAGCAGCTTCTCAAGGTCTGGGGCCAACGTCCTGACTTTC
.	.	TRBV7-6	TRBJ2-1	CASSLNLYQNNEQFF	TGTGCCAGCAGCTTAAATTTATACCAAAATAATGAGCAGTTCTTC
TRBD2	.	TRBV9	TRBJ2-7	CASSVGSSGSTYEQYF	TGTGCCAGCAGCGTAGGGTCTAGCGGGAGTACCTACGAGCAGTACTTC
TRBD1	.	TRBV2	TRBJ2-1	CASSGVTGLNEQFF	TGTGCCAGCAGTGGTGTGACAGGGCTTAATGAGCAGTTCTTC
TRBD1	few	TRBV3-1/TRBV3-2	TRBJ2-1	CASSQTFLDRPDNEQFF	TGTGCCAGCAGCCAAACTTTCCTGGACAGGCCCGACAATGAGCAGTTCTTC
TRBD2	.	TRBV29-1	TRBJ2-2	CSVAGTSGATGELFF	TGCAGCGTTGCCGGGACTAGCGGAGCCACCGGGGAGCTGTTTTTT
TRBD2	few	TRBV12-5	TRBJ2-1	CASGTGTSGGRNEQFF	TGTGCTAGTGGTACGGGGACTAGCGGGGGGCGCAATGAGCAGTTCTTC
TRBD2	.	TRBV29-1	TRBJ2-1	CSVEVGLALGNEQFF	TGCAGCGTTGAAGTTGGACTAGCGCTCGGCAATGAGCAGTTCTTC
.	.	TRBV12-3/TRBV12-4	TRBJ1-1	CASSFILGTEAFF	TGTGCCAGCAGTTTTATTCTCGGCACTGAAGCTTTCTTT
.	.	TRBV5-6	TRBJ2-7	CASSPLGLEQYF	TGTGCCAGCAGCCCTCTGGGGCTCGAGCAGTACTTC
.	once	TRBV3-1/TRBV3-2	TRBJ2-7	CASSQAAGEQYF	TGTGCCAGCAGCCAAGCTGCGGGCGAGCAGTACTTC
.	few	TRBV4-1	TRBJ1-2	CASSQGTNYGYTF	TGCGCCAGCAGCCAAGGGACAAACTATGGCTACACCTTC
.	.	TRBV5-5	TRBJ2-4	CASSLLLAKNIQYF	TGTGCCAGCAGCTTGCTGCTAGCCAAAAACATTCAGTACTTC
TRBD1	few	TRBV2	TRBJ2-1	CASSSDRGSYNEQFF	TGTGCCAGCAGTAGCGACAGGGGGAGCTACAATGAGCAGTTCTTC
.	.	TRBV10-2	TRBJ2-3	CASSELDTQYF	TGCGCCAGCAGTGAATTAGATACGCAGTATTTT
.	.	TRBV27	TRBJ1-6	CASREGRARSYNSPLHF	TGTGCCAGCAGAGAAGGACGGGCACGCTCCTATAATTCACCCCTCCACTTT